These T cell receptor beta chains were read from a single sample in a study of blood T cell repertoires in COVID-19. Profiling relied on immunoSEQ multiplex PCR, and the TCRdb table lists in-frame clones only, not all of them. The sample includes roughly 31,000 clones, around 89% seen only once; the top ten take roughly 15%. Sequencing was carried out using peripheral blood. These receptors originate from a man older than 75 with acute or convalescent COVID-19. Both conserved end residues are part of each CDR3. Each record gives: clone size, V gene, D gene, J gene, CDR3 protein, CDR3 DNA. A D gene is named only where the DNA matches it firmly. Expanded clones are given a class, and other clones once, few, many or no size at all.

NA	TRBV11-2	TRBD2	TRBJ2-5	CASSLKAGGRETQYF	TGTGCCAGCAGCTTAAAAGCGGGGGGGCGAGAGACCCAGTACTTC
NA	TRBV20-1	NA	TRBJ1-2	CSASLPWASGYGYTF	TGCAGTGCTAGTCTCCCATGGGCTTCTGGGTATGGCTACACCTTC
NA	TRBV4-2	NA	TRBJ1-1	CASSRVNGEGHTEAFF	TGTGCCAGCAGCCGCGTGAATGGGGAGGGTCACACTGAAGCTTTCTTT
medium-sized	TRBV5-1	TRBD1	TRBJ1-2	CASGTGVGYGYTF	TGCGCCAGCGGAACAGGGGTGGGTTATGGCTACACCTTC
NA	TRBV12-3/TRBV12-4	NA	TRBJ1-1	CASTQGTEAFF	TGTGCCAGCACCCAGGGCACTGAAGCTTTCTTT
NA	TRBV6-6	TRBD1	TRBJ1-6	CASSYSGQDNSPLHF	TGTGCCAGCAGTTACTCGGGACAGGACAATTCACCCCTCCACTTT
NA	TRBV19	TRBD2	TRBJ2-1	CASSPPPGLALRRGYNEQFF	TGTGCCAGTAGTCCCCCCCCGGGACTAGCTCTTAGAAGGGGGTACAATGAGCAGTTCTTC
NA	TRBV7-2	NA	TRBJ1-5	CASSLGLGGGGNQPQHF	TGTGCCAGCAGCTTAGGTCTGGGGGGAGGCGGCAATCAGCCCCAGCATTTT
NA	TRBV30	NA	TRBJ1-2	CAWVELIRGGYGYTF	TGTGCCTGGGTCGAGTTGATTCGAGGGGGCTATGGCTACACCTTC
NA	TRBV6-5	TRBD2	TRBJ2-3	CASSLSGGHTDTQYF	TGTGCCAGCAGCCTCAGCGGGGGACACACAGATACGCAGTATTTT
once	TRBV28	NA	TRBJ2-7	CASRGSTREQYF	TGTGCCAGCAGAGGATCGACGAGGGAGCAGTACTTC
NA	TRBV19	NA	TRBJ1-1	CASGGQMNTEAFF	TGTGCCAGTGGCGGACAGATGAACACTGAAGCTTTCTTT
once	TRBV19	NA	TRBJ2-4	CASSTSDGGFGMLNIQYF	TGTGCCAGTAGTACTAGCGATGGAGGATTTGGAATGTTAAACATTCAGTACTTC
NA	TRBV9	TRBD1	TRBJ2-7	CASSQTGGVSEQYF	TGTGCCAGCAGCCAGACAGGGGGCGTATCCGAGCAGTACTTC
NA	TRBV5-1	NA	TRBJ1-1	CASSFTRNTEAFF	TGCGCCAGCAGCTTCACTAGGAACACTGAAGCTTTCTTT
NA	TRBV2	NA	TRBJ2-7	CASSLLVLGEQYF	TGTGCCAGCAGCCTGCTAGTACTCGGCGAGCAGTACTTC
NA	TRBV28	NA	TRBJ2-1	CASNFLRSYNEQFF	TGTGCCAGCAATTTCCTGCGCTCCTACAATGAGCAGTTCTTC
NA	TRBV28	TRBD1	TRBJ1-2	CASSRGQSLYGYTF	TGTGCCAGCAGTCGGGGACAGTCCCTCTATGGCTACACCTTC
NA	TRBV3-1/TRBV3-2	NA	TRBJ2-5	CASSLRGKETQYF	TGTGCCAGCAGCCTAAGGGGTAAAGAGACCCAGTACTTC
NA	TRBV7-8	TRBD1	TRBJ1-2	CASSLGRTGEDYGYTF	TGTGCCAGCAGCTTAGGTCGGACAGGGGAGGACTATGGCTACACCTTC
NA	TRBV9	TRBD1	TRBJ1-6	CASTQQGGSSPLHF	TGTGCCAGCACCCAACAGGGGGGGAGTTCACCCCTCCACTTT
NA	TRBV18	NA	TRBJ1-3	CASSPPIRAGGNTIYF	TGTGCCAGCTCACCACCGATCAGGGCTGGAGGAAACACCATATATTTT
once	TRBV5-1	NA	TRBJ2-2	CASSLETGSNTGELFF	TGCGCCAGCAGCTTGGAGACAGGCTCGAACACCGGGGAGCTGTTTTTT